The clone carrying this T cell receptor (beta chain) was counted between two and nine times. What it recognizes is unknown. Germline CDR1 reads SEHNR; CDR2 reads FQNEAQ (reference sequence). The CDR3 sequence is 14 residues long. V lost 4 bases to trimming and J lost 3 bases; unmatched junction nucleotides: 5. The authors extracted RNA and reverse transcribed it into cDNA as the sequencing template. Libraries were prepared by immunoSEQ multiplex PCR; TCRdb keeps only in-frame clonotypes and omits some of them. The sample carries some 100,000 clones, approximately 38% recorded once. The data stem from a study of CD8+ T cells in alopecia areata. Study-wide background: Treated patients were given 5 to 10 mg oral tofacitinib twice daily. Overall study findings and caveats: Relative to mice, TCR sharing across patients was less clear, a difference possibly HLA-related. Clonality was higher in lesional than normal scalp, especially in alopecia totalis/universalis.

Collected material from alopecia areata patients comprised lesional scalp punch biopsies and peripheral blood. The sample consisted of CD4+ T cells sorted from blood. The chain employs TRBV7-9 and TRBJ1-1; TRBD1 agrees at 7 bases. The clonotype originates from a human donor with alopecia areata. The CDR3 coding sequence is TGTGCCAGCAGCTGGGGGACAGTTGACACTGAAGCTTTCTTT. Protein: CASSWGTVDTEAFF. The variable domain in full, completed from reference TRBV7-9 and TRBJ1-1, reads DTGVSQNPRHKITKRGQNVTFRCDPISEHNRLYWYRQTLGQGPEFLTYFQNEAQLEKSRLLSDRFSAERPKGSFSTLEIQRTEQGDSAMYLCASSWGTVDTEAFFGQGTRLTVV.